The 27 T cell receptor beta chains listed next were all sequenced from one sample in a study of naive and memory T cell subsets. The treatment is: skin biopsy from PPD injection site in Mantoux-positive individual. An oligonucleotide containing a UMI was ligated to the 3' end of TCR cDNA. The SP2 primer and nested alpha and beta constant region primers amplified ligated cDNA in four rounds. TCRdb reprocessed the UMI-ligation and nested PCR reads via MiXCR and lists one record per CDR3 protein. Among 20,000 to 25,000 distinct CDR3 sequences, about 6% were seen once, and the ten largest hold around 6.4%. The sample in question was skin, obtained from a tuberculin skin test site. These receptors came from an adult in good health.

Ten or more counts support this clonotype. The gene calls are TRBV4-2 and TRBJ2-3, with D possibly TRBD1 on 5 matching bases. Germline values: CDR1 LGHNA, CDR2 YNFKEQ. V shed 4 bases and J shed 2 bases, with 10 bases lying between them. This CDR3 is 14 amino acids long. The CDR3 DNA reads as TGTGCCAGCAGCCTGCCGGACAACACAGATACGCAGTATTTT. It is translated as CASSLPDNTDTQYF.

This clonotype was seen at least ten times. The rearrangement joins TRBV6-1 to TRBJ1-1, with D unclear. The germline V gene encodes CDR1 MNHNS and CDR2 SASEGT. V lost 7 bases and J lost 1, with 4 bases in between. The CDR3 contains 11 residues. The CDR3 nucleotides read TGTGCCAGCATCAAGAACACTGAAGCTTTCTTT. Translation: CASIKNTEAFF.

This clonotype was seen ten or more times. This chain links TRBV9 with TRBJ1-5, with unresolved D. The CDR3 length is 14 residues. V was pared by 0 bases and J by 7 bases, with 11 bases between. Per the germline V gene, CDR1 is SGDLS and CDR2 is YYNGEE. The CDR3, as DNA: TGTGCCAGCAGCGTAGACGGCGCCGGGCAGCCCCAGCATTTT. It is translated as CASSVDGAGQPQHF.

This clonotype has ten or more counts. This CDR3 reads CAWENTGELFF. Written as DNA, the CDR3 is TGTGCCTGGGAAAACACCGGGGAGCTGTTTTTT. This chain uses TRBV30 with TRBJ2-2; D ambiguous. The CDR3 length is 11 residues. Germline CDR1 GTSNPN, CDR2 SVGIG (reference sequence). The V end lost 5 bases, the J end lost 2 bases, and 3 bases lay between the germline ends.

This clonotype was observed many times. The chain has TRBV7-2 and TRBJ2-1, with D perhaps TRBD1 (5 bases). CDR1 and CDR2 (germline): SGHTA, FQGNSA. The germline V and J ends were trimmed by 0 bases and 4 bases, with 10 bases remaining between them. CDR3 length: 15 amino acids. The CDR3 DNA follows: TGTGCCAGCAGCTTAGCGGTAGGGGATTACAATGAGCAGTTCTTC. Translating it yields CASSLAVGDYNEQFF.

This clonotype was picked up many times. The V and J genes are TRBV29-1 and TRBJ1-1; D is possibly TRBD1 (6 bases). Germline CDR1 is SQVTM and CDR2 is ANQGSEA. This CDR3 region has 12 residues. V was shortened by 6 bases and J by 1 base, with 9 bases between the two germline ends. DNA for the CDR3: TGCAGCGTATTACAGGGGAACACTGAAGCTTTCTTT. Protein sequence: CSVLQGNTEAFF.

Comments on this clonotype: Just one base apart from a much larger clone, this may be a read error. The rearrangement joins TRBV27 to TRBJ2-1, with D perhaps TRBD1 (5 bases). V lost 6 bases, J lost 8 bases, and 20 bases lay in between. Germline CDR1 is MNHEY and CDR2 is SMNVEV (reference sequence). The CDR3 runs 15 residues. CDR3: CASSLGWVEGDEQFF. DNA for the CDR3: TGTGCCAGCAGCCTCGGGTGGGTCGAAGGGGATGAGCAGTTCTTC.

The table lists this clonotype with many counts. V usage is TRBV6-1 and J usage is TRBJ2-1; D possibly matches TRBD1 or TRBD2 (7 bases each). V lost 6 bases and J lost 5, with 26 bases in between. The V gene's germline CDR1 is MNHNS and CDR2 SASEGT. This CDR3 is built from 18 residues. The CDR3 bases are TGTGCCAGCAGGAGGGCTCATCCAGGGGGAGGGGGTGACAATGAGCAGTTCTTC. Protein: CASRRAHPGGGGDNEQFF.

The chain links TRBV7-3 to TRBJ2-7; weak D call: TRBD1 (6 bases). The ends were cut back, 1 base at V and 3 bases at J, with 7 bases in the middle. CDR3 length: 13 residues. Germline-derived CDR1 and CDR2 are SGHTA and FQGTGA. CDR3 sequence reads: CASSLIQGYEQYF. The CDR3 DNA is TGTGCCAGCAGCTTAATACAGGGCTACGAGCAGTACTTC.

A few counts support this clonotype. V is TRBV12-3 or TRBV12-4 and J is TRBJ1-5, with TRBD1 matching 9 bases. The CDR3 has 14 amino acids. J lost 5 bases, V lost 6 bases, and 5 bases had no gene match. The CDR3: CASRQGASDQPQHF. In nucleotides, the CDR3 is TGTGCCAGCAGACAGGGGGCTTCCGATCAGCCCCAGCATTTT.

This clonotype was seen only a few times. The rearrangement joins TRBV7-8 to TRBJ1-1; D is ambiguous. Trimming took off 3 bases at V and 6 bases at J, with 11 bases between the two ends. The CDR3 sequence is 13 residues long. The germline gives CDR1 SGHVS, CDR2 FQNEAQ. The CDR3 is CASSFMDRAEAFF. The DNA of the CDR3 is TGTGCCAGCAGCTTTATGGATCGGGCTGAAGCTTTCTTT.

This clonotype was observed a few times. The chain has TRBV20-1 and TRBJ2-1; TRBD2 matches at 10 bases. With 5 bases clipped from V and 3 bases from J, the junction kept 4 bases outside the gene matches. CDR3 size: 14 residues. Germline lookup yields CDR1 DFQATT and CDR2 SNEGSKA (reference sequence). CDR3 DNA sequence: TGCAGTGCTGCAGCGGGAGGGAGCTACAATGAGCAGTTCTTC. Translating gives CSAAAGGSYNEQFF.

V gene TRBV4-3 combines with J gene TRBJ2-2; possibly TRBD2 for D (6 bases). Germline V lookup: CDR1 LGHNA, CDR2 YSLEER. The V end lost 3 bases, the J end lost 0 bases, and 11 bases lay between the germline ends. The CDR3 contains 16 residues. CDR3 sequence: CASSQAGTPNTGELFF. The CDR3 DNA follows: TGCGCCAGCAGCCAGGCCGGGACTCCGAACACCGGGGAGCTGTTTTTT.

This clonotype was recorded at least ten times. V is TRBV5-1 and J is TRBJ2-7; D is possibly TRBD2 (5 bases). V lost 5 bases to trimming and J lost 3 bases, with 21 bases between them. CDR3 length: 16 residues. From germline, CDR1 is SGHRS and CDR2 YFSETQ. The CDR3 nucleotides read TGCGCCAGCAGGGGCGGTAGCCGTAGAGAGGGCTACGAGCAGTACTTC. Protein: CASRGGSRREGYEQYF.

The genes are TRBV29-1 and TRBJ2-1, with no clear D. The CDR3 consists of 15 residues. The V end was cut by 0 bases, the J end by 5 bases, with 14 bases between. Germline values: CDR1 SQVTM, CDR2 ANQGSEA. CDR3 residues: CSVEDRGSLDNEQFF. Written as DNA, the CDR3 is TGCAGCGTTGAAGATCGCGGTTCTCTGGACAATGAGCAGTTCTTC.

This clonotype was observed a handful of times. With a much larger clone just one base away, this may be a read error. The chain links TRBV7-2 to TRBJ2-7; possibly TRBD1 or TRBD2 for D (5 bases each). CDR3 length: 13 residues. Looked up from germline, CDR1 is SGHTA and CDR2 is FQGNSA. V was shortened by 3 bases and J by 5 bases, with 11 bases between the two germline ends. In DNA form, the CDR3 reads TGTGCCAGCAGCTTGGGACCCGGTAACGAGCAGTACTTC. This codes for CASSLGPGNEQYF. The whole variable domain, remainder taken from reference TRBV7-2 and TRBJ2-7, is GAGVSQSPSNKVTEKGKDVELRCDPISGHTALYWYRQSLGQGLEFLIYFQGNSAPDKSGLPSDRFSAERTGGSVSTLTIQRTQQEDSAVYLCASSLGPGNEQYFGPGTRLTVT.

This clonotype showed up many times. Mismatch with germline at one junction end may stem from a read error. The J gene is TRBJ2-7, the V gene TRBV25-1, with 8 bases identical to TRBD1. CDR3 length: 14 residues. CDR1 MGHDK and CDR2 SYGVNS come from the germline V gene. The CDR3 protein is CASSGTGLGREYDF. CDR3 nucleotide sequence: TGTGCCAGCAGTGGGACAGGGTTAGGACGGGAGTACGACTTC.

In this sample, this clonotype turned up many times. This chain uses TRBV20-1 with TRBJ2-1; D remains ambiguous. The CDR3 covers 12 residues. With 4 bases removed from V and 3 bases from J, the gap between germline ends came to 7 bases. Germline values: CDR1 DFQATT, CDR2 SNEGSKA (reference sequence). The CDR3 loop reads CSATRSYNEQFF. DNA for the CDR3: TGCAGTGCTACGCGGAGCTACAATGAGCAGTTCTTC.

The chain uses TRBV6-2 or TRBV6-3 and TRBJ2-3; D is ambiguous. V was shortened by 6 bases and J by 3 bases, with 4 bases between the two germline ends. The CDR3 is made up of 11 amino acids. Germline loops: CDR1 MNHEY, CDR2 SVGEGT. The CDR3 reads CASRITDTQYF. CDR3 nucleotide sequence: TGTGCCAGCAGGATTACAGATACGCAGTATTTT.

By sample fraction, this clonotype is medium-sized. V is TRBV7-2 and J is TRBJ2-7; D not certain. The germline CDR1 and CDR2 sequences are SGHTA and FQGNSA. The V end lost 3 bases, the J end lost 0 bases, and 9 bases lay between the germline ends. This CDR3 comprises 14 residues. CDR3 amino acids: CASSFSSASYEQYF. The CDR3 DNA sequence: TGTGCCAGCAGCTTTTCCAGCGCCTCCTACGAGCAGTACTTC.

This clonotype was seen repeatedly, ten times or more. The V gene is TRBV24-1, the J gene TRBJ2-2; D is undetermined. V lost 9 bases to trimming and J lost 7 bases, with 11 bases between them. The CDR3 covers 12 residues. CDR1 KGHDR and CDR2 SFDVKD come from the germline V gene. CDR3 bases: TGTGCCACCGGGCCCGGTTACGGGGAGCTGTTTTTT. Amino acid sequence: CATGPGYGELFF.

V gene TRBV19 combines with J gene TRBJ2-7; 8 bases agree with TRBD2. The V segment lost 5 bases and the J segment 6 bases; nucleotides outside the gene matches: 15. CDR3 length: 16 residues. CDR1 is LNHDA, CDR2 SQIVND, per germline (reference sequence). CDR3 in DNA: TGTGCCAGTAGTGCCCGGGTAGTAGCGGGAACGGGCGAGCAGTACTTC. This gives the protein CASSARVVAGTGEQYF.

This clonotype was recorded many times. The V call is TRBV4-1, the J call TRBJ2-1, with TRBD2 matching over 11 bases. The CDR3 sequence is 19 residues long. Per the germline V gene, CDR1 is MGHRA and CDR2 is YSYEKL. V lost 3 bases to trimming and J lost 0 bases; unmatched junction nucleotides: 10. DNA for the CDR3: TGCGCCAGCAGCCAGACCGGGACTAGCGGATTTAGCTCCTACAATGAGCAGTTCTTC. This sequence encodes CASSQTGTSGFSSYNEQFF.

This clonotype showed up many times. In DNA form, the CDR3 reads TGTGCCAGCAGTTTAAGGTACCAGGGCCGAAGGGACGAGCAGTACTTC. This gives the protein CASSLRYQGRRDEQYF. V usage is TRBV28 and J usage is TRBJ2-7; a weak D match, TRBD1 (5 bases). Germline loops: CDR1 MDHEN, CDR2 SYDVKM. The CDR3 consists of 16 residues. V lost 2 bases and J 5 bases, leaving 19 bases between the germline ends.

A remark on this clonotype: A much larger clone lies a single base off, so this may be a read error. V gene TRBV6-2 or TRBV6-3 combines with J gene TRBJ2-7, with 7 bases identical to TRBD2. The CDR3 sequence is 14 residues long. Unmatched junction bases numbered 12, after V lost 6 bases and J lost 7 bases. The V gene's germline CDR1 is MNHEY and CDR2 SVGEGT. CDR3 nucleotides: TGTGCCAGCAGCCGACTAGCTGAACAACAAGAGCAGTACTTC. As protein: CASSRLAEQQEQYF.

This clonotype came up many times. The chain carries TRBV4-1 and TRBJ2-7; the match to TRBD2 covers 9 bases. V was clipped by 0 bases and J by 6 bases; unmatched bases: 12. The CDR3 is 17 amino acids. Germline assignment: CDR1 MGHRA and CDR2 YSYEKL. The CDR3 DNA reads TGCGCCAGCAGCCAAGAGTTAGCGGGGGCCTGGAGGGTCGAGCAGTACTTC. This sequence encodes CASSQELAGAWRVEQYF.

At least ten counts were recorded for this clonotype. The V and J genes are TRBV6-2 or TRBV6-3 and TRBJ2-3; 7 bases line up with TRBD2. The CDR3 contains 16 residues. J gave up 4 bases and V 1 base, and 8 bases lay outside the gene matches. Germline V lookup: CDR1 MNHEY, CDR2 SVGEGT. CDR3: CASSYLERDVSDTQYF. For the CDR3, the DNA is TGTGCCAGCAGTTACTTAGAGCGGGACGTATCAGATACGCAGTATTTT.